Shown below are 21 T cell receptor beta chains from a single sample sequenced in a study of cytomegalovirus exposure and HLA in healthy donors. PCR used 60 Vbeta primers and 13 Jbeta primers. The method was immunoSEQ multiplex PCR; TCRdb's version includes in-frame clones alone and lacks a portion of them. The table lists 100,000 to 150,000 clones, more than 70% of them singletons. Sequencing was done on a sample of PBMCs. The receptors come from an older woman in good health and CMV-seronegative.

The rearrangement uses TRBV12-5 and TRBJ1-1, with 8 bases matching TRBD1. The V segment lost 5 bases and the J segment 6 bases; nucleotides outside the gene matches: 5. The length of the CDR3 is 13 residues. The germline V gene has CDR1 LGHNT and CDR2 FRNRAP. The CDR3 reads CASGLNRGSEAFF. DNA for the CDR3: TGTGCTAGTGGTCTGAACAGGGGGTCTGAAGCTTTCTTT.

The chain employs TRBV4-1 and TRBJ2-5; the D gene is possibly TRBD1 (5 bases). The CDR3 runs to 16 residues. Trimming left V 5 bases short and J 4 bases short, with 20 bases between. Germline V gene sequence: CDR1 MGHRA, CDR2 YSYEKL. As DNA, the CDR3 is TGCGCCAGCAGCAGGTTGAGAGTCCAGGGCACAGAGACCCAGTACTTC. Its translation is CASSRLRVQGTETQYF.

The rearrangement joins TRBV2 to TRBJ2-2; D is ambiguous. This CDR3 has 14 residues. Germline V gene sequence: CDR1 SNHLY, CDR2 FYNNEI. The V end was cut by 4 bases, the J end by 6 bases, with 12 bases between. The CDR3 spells CASSGTAVAGELFF. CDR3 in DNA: TGTGCCAGCAGTGGCACGGCGGTCGCCGGGGAGCTGTTTTTT. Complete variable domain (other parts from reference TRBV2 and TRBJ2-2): EPEVTQTPSHQVTQMGQEVILRCVPISNHLYFYWYRQILGQKVEFLVSFYNNEISEKSEIFDDQFSVERPDGSNFTLKIRSTKLEDSAMYFCASSGTAVAGELFFGEGSRLTVL.

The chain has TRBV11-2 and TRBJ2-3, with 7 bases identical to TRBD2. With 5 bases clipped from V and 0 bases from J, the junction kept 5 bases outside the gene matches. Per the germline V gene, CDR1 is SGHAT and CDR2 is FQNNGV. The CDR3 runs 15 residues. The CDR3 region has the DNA TGTGCCAGCAGCCCGGGACTACTTAGCACAGATACGCAGTATTTT. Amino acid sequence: CASSPGLLSTDTQYF.

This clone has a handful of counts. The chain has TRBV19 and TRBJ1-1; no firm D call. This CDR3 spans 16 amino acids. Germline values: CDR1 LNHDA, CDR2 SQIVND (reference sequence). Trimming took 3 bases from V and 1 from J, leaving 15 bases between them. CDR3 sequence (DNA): TGTGCCAGTAGTATTCCTGCATCTGGTAGGAACACTGAAGCTTTCTTT. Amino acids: CASSIPASGRNTEAFF.

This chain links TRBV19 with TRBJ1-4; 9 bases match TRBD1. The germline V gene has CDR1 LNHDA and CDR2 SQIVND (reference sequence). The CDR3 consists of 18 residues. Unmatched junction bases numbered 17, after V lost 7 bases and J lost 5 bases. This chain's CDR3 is CASNTGQGLDSVNEKLFF. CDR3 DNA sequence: TGTGCCAGTAATACGGGACAGGGACTCGATTCGGTGAATGAAAAACTGTTTTTT. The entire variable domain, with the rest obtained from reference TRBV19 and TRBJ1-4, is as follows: DGGITQSPKYLFRKEGQNVTLSCEQNLNHDAMYWYRQDPGQGLRLIYYSQIVNDFQKGDIAEGYSVSREKKESFPLTVTSAQKNPTAFYLCASNTGQGLDSVNEKLFFGSGTQLSVL.

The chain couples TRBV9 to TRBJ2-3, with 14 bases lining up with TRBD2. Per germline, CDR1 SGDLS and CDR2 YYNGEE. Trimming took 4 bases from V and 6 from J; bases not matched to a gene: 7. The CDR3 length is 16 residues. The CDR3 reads CASSPGTSGSQDTQYF. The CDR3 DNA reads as TGTGCCAGCAGCCCGGGGACTAGCGGGAGTCAGGATACGCAGTATTTT.

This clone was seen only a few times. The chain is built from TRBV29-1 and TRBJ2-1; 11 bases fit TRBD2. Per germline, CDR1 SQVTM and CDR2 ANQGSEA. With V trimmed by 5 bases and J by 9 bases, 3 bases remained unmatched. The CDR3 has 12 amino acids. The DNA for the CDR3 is TGCAGCGTTACTAGCGGGAGCGGTGAGCAGTTCTTC. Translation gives CSVTSGSGEQFF.

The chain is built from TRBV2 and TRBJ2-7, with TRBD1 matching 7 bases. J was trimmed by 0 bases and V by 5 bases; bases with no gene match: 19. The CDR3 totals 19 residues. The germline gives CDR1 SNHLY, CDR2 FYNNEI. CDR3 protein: CASSLQRHSGTADSYEQYF. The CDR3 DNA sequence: TGTGCCAGCAGTCTCCAAAGACATTCCGGGACAGCGGACTCCTACGAGCAGTACTTC.

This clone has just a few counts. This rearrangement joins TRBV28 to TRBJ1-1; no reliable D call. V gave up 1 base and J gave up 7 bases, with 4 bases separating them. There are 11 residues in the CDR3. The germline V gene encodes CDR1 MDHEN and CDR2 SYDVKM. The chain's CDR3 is CASSLFGEAFF. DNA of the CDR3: TGTGCCAGCAGTTTATTCGGTGAAGCTTTCTTT.

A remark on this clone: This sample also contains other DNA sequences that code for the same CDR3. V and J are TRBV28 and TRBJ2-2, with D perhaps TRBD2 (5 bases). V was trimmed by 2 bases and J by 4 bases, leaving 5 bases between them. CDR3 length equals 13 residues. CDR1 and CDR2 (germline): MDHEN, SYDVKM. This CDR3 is CASSLRGTGELFF. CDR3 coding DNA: TGTGCCAGCAGTTTACGGGGCACCGGGGAGCTGTTTTTT.

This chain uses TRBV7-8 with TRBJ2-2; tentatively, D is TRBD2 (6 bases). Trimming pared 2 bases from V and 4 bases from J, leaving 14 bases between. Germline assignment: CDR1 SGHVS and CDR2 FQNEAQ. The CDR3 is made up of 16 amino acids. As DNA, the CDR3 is TGTGCCAGCAGCTTATCGGGGCGGGGACTCACCGGGGAGCTGTTTTTT. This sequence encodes CASSLSGRGLTGELFF.

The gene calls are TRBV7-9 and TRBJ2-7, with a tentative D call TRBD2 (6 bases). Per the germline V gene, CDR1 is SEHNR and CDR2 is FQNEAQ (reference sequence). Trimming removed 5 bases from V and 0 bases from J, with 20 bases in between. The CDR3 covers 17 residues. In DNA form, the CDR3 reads TGTGCCAGCAGCCCCCACGGTGGTGGAGGGCTCTCCTACGAGCAGTACTTC. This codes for CASSPHGGGGLSYEQYF. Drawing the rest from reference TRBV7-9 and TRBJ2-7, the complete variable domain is DTGVSQNPRHKITKRGQNVTFRCDPISEHNRLYWYRQTLGQGPEFLTYFQNEAQLEKSRLLSDRFSAERPKGSFSTLEIQRTEQGDSAMYLCASSPHGGGGLSYEQYFGPGTRLTVT.

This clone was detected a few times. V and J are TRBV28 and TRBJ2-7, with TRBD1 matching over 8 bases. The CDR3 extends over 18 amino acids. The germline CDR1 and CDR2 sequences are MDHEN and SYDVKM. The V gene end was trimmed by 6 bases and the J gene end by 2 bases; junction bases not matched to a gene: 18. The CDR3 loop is CASSGAGTGPRGAYEQYF. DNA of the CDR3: TGTGCCAGCAGCGGAGCCGGGACAGGACCCCGGGGCGCCTACGAGCAGTACTTC.

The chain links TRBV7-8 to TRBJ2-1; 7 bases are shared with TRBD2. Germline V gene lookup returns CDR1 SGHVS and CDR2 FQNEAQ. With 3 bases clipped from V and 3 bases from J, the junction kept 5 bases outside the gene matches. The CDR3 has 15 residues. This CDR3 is CASSFMAGDYNEQFF. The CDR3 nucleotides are TGTGCCAGCAGCTTCATGGCGGGAGACTACAATGAGCAGTTCTTC.

CDR3 nucleotides: TGTGCCAGCAGCGTAGGGACTAGCGGTCAGCCCTACAATGAGCAGTTCTTC. This sequence encodes CASSVGTSGQPYNEQFF. The rearrangement joins TRBV9 to TRBJ2-1; 10 nucleotides line up with TRBD2. The CDR3 has 17 residues. With V trimmed by 0 bases and J by 2 bases, 5 bases remained unmatched. From germline, CDR1 is SGDLS and CDR2 YYNGEE.

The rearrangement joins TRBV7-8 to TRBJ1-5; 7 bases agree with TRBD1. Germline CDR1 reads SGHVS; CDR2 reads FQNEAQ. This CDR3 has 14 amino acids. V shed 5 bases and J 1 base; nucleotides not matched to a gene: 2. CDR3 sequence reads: CASSGQASNQPQHF. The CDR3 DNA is TGTGCCAGCAGCGGACAGGCCAGCAATCAGCCCCAGCATTTT. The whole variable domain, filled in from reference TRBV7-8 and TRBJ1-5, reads GAGVSQSPRYKVAKRGQDVALRCDPISGHVSLFWYQQALGQGPEFLTYFQNEAQLDKSGLPSDRFFAERPEGSVSTLKIQRTQQEDSAVYLCASSGQASNQPQHFGDGTRLSIL.

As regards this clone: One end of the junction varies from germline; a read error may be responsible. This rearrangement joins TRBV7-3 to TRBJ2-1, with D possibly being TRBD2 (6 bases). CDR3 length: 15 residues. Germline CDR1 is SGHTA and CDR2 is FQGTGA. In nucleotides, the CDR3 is TGTGCCAGCAGCTTAGATCGGGACTCCCACAATGAGCAGTTCTTC. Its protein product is CASSLDRDSHNEQFF.

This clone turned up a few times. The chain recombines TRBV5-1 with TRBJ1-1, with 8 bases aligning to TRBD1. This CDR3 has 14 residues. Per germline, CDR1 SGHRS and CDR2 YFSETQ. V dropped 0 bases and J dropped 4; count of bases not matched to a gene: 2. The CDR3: CASSLVQGVTEAFF. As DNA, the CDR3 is TGCGCCAGCAGCTTGGTACAGGGGGTCACTGAAGCTTTCTTT.

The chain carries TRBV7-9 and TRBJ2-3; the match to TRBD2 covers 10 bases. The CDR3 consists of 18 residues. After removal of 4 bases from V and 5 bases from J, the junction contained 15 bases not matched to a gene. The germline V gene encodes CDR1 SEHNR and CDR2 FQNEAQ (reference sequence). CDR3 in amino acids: CASSSTIPLAGAIDTQYF. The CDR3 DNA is TGTGCCAGCAGCTCCACAATACCCCTAGCGGGGGCCATAGATACGCAGTATTTT.

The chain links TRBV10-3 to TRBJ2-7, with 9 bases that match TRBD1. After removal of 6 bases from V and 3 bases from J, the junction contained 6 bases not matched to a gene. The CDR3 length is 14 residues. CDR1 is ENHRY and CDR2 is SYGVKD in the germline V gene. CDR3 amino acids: CAISPGTGNYEQYF. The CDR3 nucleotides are TGTGCCATCAGCCCCGGGACAGGGAACTACGAGCAGTACTTC.